The next 11 T cell receptor beta chains were all read from a single sample in a study of blood T cell repertoires in COVID-19. Clones were read by immunoSEQ multiplex PCR, and TCRdb kept only the in-frame ones, dropping some. The sample holds about 200,000 clones, 86% seen once. The sequenced material came from PBMCs or T cells enriched from blood (not recorded which). The source is a man aged 35 to 55 with acute COVID-19.

The chain joins TRBV27 to TRBJ2-3, with TRBD2 identical over 7 bases. Germline V gene data show CDR1 as MNHEY and CDR2 as SMNVEV (reference sequence). The trim removed 6 bases at V and 0 bases at J, leaving 6 bases unmatched. The CDR3 contains 15 residues. Here the CDR3 DNA reads TGTGCCAGCAGGGGAGGGAGCCAGAGCACAGATACGCAGTATTTT. This gives the protein CASRGGSQSTDTQYF.

This chain joins TRBV19 and TRBJ1-2, with no clear D. Deletions cut 4 bases from V and 1 base from J, with 4 bases between. CDR3 length: 12 amino acids. Germline values: CDR1 LNHDA, CDR2 SQIVND (reference sequence). CDR3 residues: CASSNNNYGYTF. The CDR3 region has the DNA TGTGCCAGTAGTAACAATAACTATGGCTACACCTTC.

V gene TRBV5-1 combines with J gene TRBJ2-1; TRBD2 matches at 11 bases. Germline assignment: CDR1 SGHRS and CDR2 YFSETQ. The CDR3 is made up of 20 amino acids. V lost 2 bases, J lost 9 bases, and 22 bases stayed unmatched. CDR3 sequence reads: CASSFLRGSGRAGVETEQFF. The CDR3 DNA reads TGCGCCAGCAGCTTCCTAAGGGGTAGCGGGAGGGCCGGGGTGGAAACTGAGCAGTTCTTC.

The V call is TRBV7-9, the J call TRBJ1-1; no firm D call. From germline, CDR1 is SEHNR and CDR2 FQNEAQ (reference sequence). V was shortened by 2 bases and J by 6 bases, with 13 bases between the two germline ends. The CDR3 contains 14 residues. This CDR3 reads CASSLRSELAEAFF. The CDR3 DNA sequence: TGTGCCAGCAGCTTAAGATCGGAGTTGGCTGAAGCTTTCTTT.

The chain uses TRBV7-8 and TRBJ2-1; TRBD2 aligns across 7 bases. The germline V gene encodes CDR1 SGHVS and CDR2 FQNEAQ. Losses at the gene ends were 6 bases for V and 0 bases for J; bases not matched to a gene: 8. The CDR3 loop spans 16 amino acids. CDR3 nucleotides: TGTGCCAGCAGACCCTCCCTAGCGGACTCCTACAATGAGCAGTTCTTC. As protein: CASRPSLADSYNEQFF.

This chain connects TRBV19 to TRBJ2-7; possibly TRBD2 for D (5 bases). Germline assignment: CDR1 LNHDA and CDR2 SQIVND (reference sequence). The CDR3 is 13 amino acids. The V end lost 3 bases, the J end lost 4 bases, and 10 bases lay between the germline ends. CDR3 sequence: CASSIAGWYEQYF. CDR3 DNA: TGTGCCAGTAGTATTGCGGGCTGGTACGAGCAGTACTTC.

This clone is a singleton in its sample. The rearrangement uses TRBV5-6 and TRBJ2-3; D may be TRBD2 (6 bases). Germline assignment: CDR1 SGHDT and CDR2 YYEEEE. The CDR3 consists of 13 residues. V was clipped by 4 bases and J by 3 bases, with 9 bases between them. The CDR3 sequence: CASSRRGTDTQYF. CDR3 nucleotides: TGTGCCAGCAGCCGGAGGGGAACAGATACGCAGTATTTT.

The chain carries TRBV4-2 and TRBJ1-1, with 7 bases fitting TRBD1. Trimming at V came to 11 bases and at J to 4 bases, leaving 10 bases not matched to a gene. The germline V gene has CDR1 LGHNA and CDR2 YNFKEQ. CDR3 length: 13 residues. CDR3 sequence (DNA): TGTGCCTCCTCAGACAGGGCTCGCACTGAAGCTTTCTTT. This sequence encodes CASSDRARTEAFF.

The genes are TRBV3-1 (or the pseudogene TRBV3-2) and TRBJ1-1; perhaps TRBD1 as D (6 bases). CDR1 and CDR2 (germline): LGHDT, YNNKEL (reference sequence). Trimming stripped 6 bases from V and 8 bases from J, with 16 bases between. The CDR3 has 13 amino acids. CDR3 nucleotides: TGTGCCAGCAGTCAGGGGTCGGTTTCAGAAGCTTTCTTT. Its translation: CASSQGSVSEAFF.

This chain connects TRBV28 to TRBJ2-7; TRBD1 matches at 9 bases. Germline loops: CDR1 MDHEN, CDR2 SYDVKM. CDR3 length: 15 residues. V shed 6 bases, J shed 3 bases, and the junction held 9 bases outside the gene matches. The CDR3 is CASRDRGQGIYEQYF. The CDR3 DNA is TGTGCCAGCAGAGATAGGGGACAGGGCATCTACGAGCAGTACTTC.

V and J are TRBV7-3 and TRBJ2-1; 7 nucleotides match TRBD2. The junction had 6 bases not matched to a gene; V was cut back by 5 bases and J by 5 bases. Germline V CDR1 and CDR2: SGHTA, FQGTGA. The CDR3 spans 14 residues. CDR3 DNA sequence: TGTGCCAGCAGCCGCACTAGCGACGACAATGAGCAGTTCTTC. The encoded protein is CASSRTSDDNEQFF. The full variable domain, rest sourced from reference TRBV7-3 and TRBJ2-1, is GAGVSQTPSNKVTEKGKYVELRCDPISGHTALYWYRQSLGQGPEFLIYFQGTGAADDSGLPNDRFFAVRPEGSVSTLKIQRTERGDSAVYLCASSRTSDDNEQFFGPGTRLTVL.